Shown below are 21 T cell receptor beta chains from a single sample sequenced in a study of cytomegalovirus exposure and HLA in healthy donors. In the PCR, 60 Vbeta and 13 Jbeta primers were used. Repertoires were generated with immunoSEQ multiplex PCR, while TCRdb's copy carries only in-frame clones and drops some. This table holds about 160,000 clones, 65% to 85% found once. Sequenced input: PBMCs. The receptors shown here come from a woman aged 25 to 39 in good health and CMV-seropositive.

J is TRBJ2-4 and V is TRBV5-8, with TRBD1 matching over 9 bases. V shed 2 bases, J shed 8 bases, and the junction held 8 bases outside the gene matches. The germline CDR1 and CDR2 sequences are SGHTS and YDEGEE. This CDR3 is built from 15 residues. The CDR3 region is CASSFGTGIDDIQYF. CDR3 sequence (DNA): TGTGCCAGCAGCTTTGGGACAGGGATTGATGACATTCAGTACTTC.

The sample holds one count of this clone. CDR3 in amino acids: CASSSSERRTTGELFF. The CDR3 DNA reads TGTGCCAGCAGCTCATCAGAGAGGAGGACCACCGGGGAGCTGTTTTTT. This sequence joins TRBV5-6 and TRBJ2-2; D might be TRBD2 (5 bases). Germline CDR1 is SGHDT and CDR2 is YYEEEE. V lost 3 bases, J lost 4 bases, and 16 bases lay in between. The CDR3 covers 16 residues.

The table lists this clone with a count of one. V gene TRBV6-6 combines with J gene TRBJ2-1; 9 nucleotides match TRBD2. Trimming took 5 bases from V and 14 from J; bases not matched to a gene: 7. The CDR3 is 12 residues long. The germline V gene encodes CDR1 MNHNY and CDR2 SVGAGI (reference sequence). The CDR3 bases are TGTGCCAGCAGTATCCCGGGACTAGCTGAGTTCTTC. Translation gives CASSIPGLAEFF.

About this clone: Other DNA sequences in the same sample also yield this CDR3. This chain connects TRBV11-2 to TRBJ1-1; TRBD1 matches at 9 bases. Germline lookup yields CDR1 SGHAT and CDR2 FQNNGV. Trimming removed 6 bases from V and 4 bases from J; junction bases left unmatched: 3. The CDR3 covers 13 residues. The CDR3, as DNA: TGTGCCAGCAGTCTGACAGGGGGCACTGAAGCTTTCTTT. It yields the protein CASSLTGGTEAFF.

V gene TRBV6-5 combines with J gene TRBJ2-1; 7 positions match TRBD2. The CDR3 is made up of 15 amino acids. Germline-derived CDR1 and CDR2 are MNHEY and SVGAGI. The junction had 7 bases not matched to a gene; V was cut back by 2 bases and J by 6 bases. CDR3 sequence: CASSYRWVAGNEQFF. CDR3 DNA: TGTGCCAGCAGTTACCGATGGGTAGCGGGCAATGAGCAGTTCTTC.

This chain uses TRBV4-2 with TRBJ1-5, with unresolved D. CDR1 and CDR2 (germline): LGHNA, YNFKEQ. Deletions cut 1 base from V and 7 bases from J, with 26 bases between. The CDR3 contains 19 residues. Here the CDR3 reads CASSQVILLRVRVIQPQHF. Here the CDR3 DNA reads TGTGCCAGCAGCCAAGTTATCCTTTTGCGGGTTAGGGTAATCCAGCCCCAGCATTTT.

The genes are TRBV7-9 and TRBJ1-5, with D unclear. Trimming pared 5 bases from V and 0 bases from J, leaving 5 bases between. CDR1 and CDR2 (germline): SEHNR, FQNEAQ (reference sequence). The CDR3 spans 13 residues. In DNA, the CDR3 is TGTGCCAGCAGCCAAAATAGCAATCAGCCCCAGCATTTT. This sequence encodes CASSQNSNQPQHF.

V usage is TRBV2 and J usage is TRBJ2-6; D is perhaps TRBD1 (5 bases). This CDR3 is 17 amino acids long. Germline CDR1 and CDR2: SNHLY and FYNNEI. The V and J ends lost 1 base and 0 bases respectively, with 10 bases between them. The CDR3 loop reads CASSEGTKRSGANVLTF. CDR3 DNA: TGTGCCAGCAGTGAAGGGACAAAACGCTCTGGGGCCAACGTCCTGACTTTC.

The chain links TRBV6-5 to TRBJ1-6; D is unclear. In germline, CDR1 is MNHEY, CDR2 SVGAGI. The germline V and J ends were trimmed by 6 bases and 6 bases, with 15 bases remaining between them. The CDR3 consists of 15 residues. The CDR3 protein is CASSTGSPSNSPLHF. The CDR3 DNA follows: TGTGCCAGCAGCACCGGGTCCCCCTCTAATTCACCCCTCCACTTT.

DNA for the CDR3: TGTGCCAGCAGTTTATACAGTAAGATAATGAACACTGAAGCTTTCTTT. It translates to CASSLYSKIMNTEAFF. The J gene is TRBJ1-1, the V gene TRBV27; no clear D gene. With 1 base removed from V and 0 bases from J, the gap between germline ends came to 12 bases. The germline gives CDR1 MNHEY, CDR2 SMNVEV (reference sequence). The CDR3 runs to 16 residues.

This chain uses TRBV6-5 with TRBJ2-3; D gene ambiguous. CDR3 length: 14 amino acids. CDR1 is MNHEY, CDR2 SVGAGI, per germline. V shed 6 bases and J shed 2 bases, with 12 bases lying between them. This chain's CDR3 is CASSPRSTTDTQYF. CDR3 in DNA: TGTGCCAGCAGCCCCAGAAGTACCACAGATACGCAGTATTTT.

The chain recombines TRBV6-1 with TRBJ1-2; TRBD1 agrees at 7 bases. The germline V gene has CDR1 MNHNS and CDR2 SASEGT. There are 13 residues in the CDR3. Unmatched junction bases numbered 10, after V lost 5 bases and J lost 10 bases. The CDR3 sequence is CASSLPGQSAYTF. DNA of the CDR3: TGTGCCAGCAGTCTACCGGGACAGTCTGCCTACACCTTC.

This clone was observed a few times. The chain couples TRBV2 to TRBJ1-1, with 7 bases lining up with TRBD1. Per germline, CDR1 SNHLY and CDR2 FYNNEI. This CDR3 has 14 amino acids. The CDR3 sequence is CVTNEDRSNTEAFF. The CDR3 DNA is TGTGTCACCAACGAGGACAGGTCGAACACTGAAGCTTTCTTT.

The genes are TRBV7-8 and TRBJ1-1; 7 bases match TRBD1. CDR3 length: 16 amino acids. The germline gives CDR1 SGHVS, CDR2 FQNEAQ. Unmatched junction bases numbered 12, after V lost 2 bases and J lost 6 bases. The CDR3 sequence is CASSLRGGTDSAEAFF. The CDR3 nucleotides are TGTGCCAGCAGCTTAAGGGGCGGGACAGACTCTGCTGAAGCTTTCTTT.

The V call is TRBV18, the J call TRBJ1-1, with 10 nucleotides matching TRBD1. Germline values: CDR1 KGHSH, CDR2 LQKENI. V shed 5 bases, J shed 5 bases, and the junction held 8 bases outside the gene matches. This CDR3 contains 15 residues. Here the CDR3 reads CASSGGQGRRTEAFF. DNA for the CDR3: TGTGCCAGCTCAGGGGGACAGGGGAGACGAACTGAAGCTTTCTTT.

This clone was recorded a few times. The chain recombines TRBV15 with TRBJ2-7; 9 nucleotides agree with TRBD1. J was trimmed by 3 bases and V by 0 bases; bases with no gene match: 21. The CDR3 has 21 amino acids. Germline V gene sequence: CDR1 LNHNV, CDR2 YYDKDF (reference sequence). DNA of the CDR3: TGTGCCACCAGCAGAGATTGGCTGAGGACAGGGGAAGGTTTGAGGCGCTACGAGCAGTACTTC. Its translation is CATSRDWLRTGEGLRRYEQYF. The variable domain in full, completed from reference TRBV15 and TRBJ2-7, reads DAMVIQNPRYQVTQFGKPVTLSCSQTLNHNVMYWYQQKSSQAPKLLFHYYDKDFNNEADTPDNFQSRRPNTSFCFLDIRSPGLGDTAMYLCATSRDWLRTGEGLRRYEQYFGPGTRLTVT.

This clone was detected a few times. The chain is built from TRBV30 and TRBJ2-1; no clear D gene. V was cut by 2 bases and J by 0 bases, with 14 bases left in between. The CDR3 is made up of 16 amino acids. The germline V gene encodes CDR1 GTSNPN and CDR2 SVGIG (reference sequence). The chain's CDR3 is CAWSRAYMSSYNEQFF. The CDR3 DNA reads as TGTGCCTGGAGTCGAGCTTATATGAGCTCCTACAATGAGCAGTTCTTC.

The genes are TRBV9 and TRBJ1-2, with TRBD1 matching over 9 bases. Losses at the gene ends were 2 bases for V and 2 bases for J; bases not matched to a gene: 13. Germline V gene lookup returns CDR1 SGDLS and CDR2 YYNGEE. The CDR3 is made up of 18 amino acids. The CDR3 coding sequence is TGTGCCAGCAGCGTCAACAGGGGGCTCAAGGGGGGAAACTATGGCTACACCTTC. Amino acids: CASSVNRGLKGGNYGYTF.

The chain uses TRBV4-3 and TRBJ2-7; the D gene is possibly TRBD1 (5 bases). The CDR3 is 16 amino acids. Germline CDR1 reads LGHNA; CDR2 reads YSLEER. V lost 1 base and J 0 bases, leaving 13 bases between the germline ends. CDR3 DNA: TGCGCCAGCAGCCAAGGGCAGGGCCTAAGCTCCTACGAGCAGTACTTC. This encodes CASSQGQGLSSYEQYF.

As regards this clone: Compared with germline, one end of the junction differs, possibly owing to a read error. This sequence joins TRBV28 and TRBJ1-2; 7 bases are a match to TRBD1. The germline gives CDR1 MDHEN, CDR2 SYDVKM. CDR3 length equals 14 residues. As DNA, the CDR3 is TGTGCCAGCAGCAAAGAACAGGGGAACTATGGCCACACCTTC. Protein sequence: CASSKEQGNYGHTF.

This clone was picked up a small number of times. V usage is TRBV11-2 and J usage is TRBJ2-1; no reliable D call. The germline V gene has CDR1 SGHAT and CDR2 FQNNGV. The CDR3 sequence is 16 residues long. V lost 0 bases and J 0 bases, leaving 9 bases between the germline ends. DNA of the CDR3: TGTGCCAGCAGCTTAGATCCGTTGAGCTCCTACAATGAGCAGTTCTTC. Amino acid sequence: CASSLDPLSSYNEQFF.